Below, 8 T cell receptor beta chains from the same sample are listed, as sequenced in a study of technical replicates of blood from several donors. Clones were read by immunoSEQ multiplex PCR, and TCRdb kept only the in-frame ones, dropping some. Among more than 65,000 clones listed, 96% were seen once. The sequencing input was T cells isolated from PBMCs. The receptors come from a human donor in good health.

The genes are TRBV5-5 and TRBJ2-7; 9 nucleotides align to TRBD2. After removal of 6 bases from V and 0 bases from J, the junction contained 4 bases not matched to a gene. Germline V gene lookup returns CDR1 SGHKS and CDR2 YYEKEE (reference sequence). The CDR3 is 14 residues long. The CDR3 is CASIRSGGSYEQYF. CDR3 in DNA: TGTGCCAGCATCCGTAGCGGGGGCTCCTACGAGCAGTACTTC.

V gene TRBV19 combines with J gene TRBJ2-5; 8 bases align to TRBD1. V shed 7 bases, J shed 1 base, and the junction held 2 bases outside the gene matches. CDR1 is LNHDA, CDR2 SQIVND, per germline (reference sequence). This CDR3 contains 13 residues. The CDR3 reads CASTDRGQETQYF. The CDR3 nucleotides read TGTGCCAGTACCGACAGGGGCCAAGAGACCCAGTACTTC.

The genes are TRBV18 and TRBJ1-4; no clear D. There are 13 residues in the CDR3. Trimming stripped 5 bases from V and 6 bases from J, with 10 bases between. Germline V gene lookup returns CDR1 KGHSH and CDR2 LQKENI. The CDR3 region is CASSATTDEKLFF. The CDR3 bases are TGTGCCAGCTCAGCTACGACTGATGAAAAACTGTTTTTT.

The gene calls are TRBV28 and TRBJ2-3, with D possibly being TRBD2 (6 bases). The germline CDR1 and CDR2 sequences are MDHEN and SYDVKM. The CDR3 is 15 residues long. With 10 bases removed from V and 4 bases from J, the gap between germline ends came to 21 bases. CDR3: CATSFGGEHSDTQYF. The CDR3 DNA is TGTGCCACCAGCTTCGGAGGGGAACACTCAGATACGCAGTATTTT. The entire variable domain, with the rest obtained from reference TRBV28 and TRBJ2-3, is as follows: DVKVTQSSRYLVKRTGEKVFLECVQDMDHENMFWYRQDPGLGLRLIYFSYDVKMKEKGDIPEGYSVSREKKERFSLILESASTNQTSMYLCATSFGGEHSDTQYFGPGTRLTVL.

This chain links TRBV9 with TRBJ2-7, with 7 bases identical to TRBD1. Trimming took 3 bases from V and 3 from J; bases not matched to a gene: 0. The CDR3 sequence is 12 residues long. Looked up from germline, CDR1 is SGDLS and CDR2 is YYNGEE. The CDR3 DNA follows: TGTGCCAGCAGCGGGGACAGCTACGAGCAGTACTTC. This sequence encodes CASSGDSYEQYF.

This chain uses TRBV9 with TRBJ1-2, with a weak D call TRBD1 (6 bases). Trimming stripped 5 bases from V and 4 bases from J, with 15 bases between. This CDR3 has 14 residues. The germline CDR1 and CDR2 sequences are SGDLS and YYNGEE. The CDR3 loop is CASSTGGRSYGYTF. DNA of the CDR3: TGTGCCAGCAGTACCGGGGGGCGAAGCTATGGCTACACCTTC.

This chain uses TRBV7-3 with TRBJ1-1, with 7 bases matching TRBD1. V dropped 4 bases and J dropped 5; count of bases not matched to a gene: 4. The CDR3 contains 13 residues. CDR1 and CDR2 from the germline V gene are SGHTA and FQGTGA. The CDR3 loop reads CASSSAGGTEAFF. As DNA, the CDR3 is TGTGCCAGCAGCTCTGCAGGGGGAACTGAAGCTTTCTTT. Variable domain in full (rest from reference TRBV7-3 and TRBJ1-1): GAGVSQTPSNKVTEKGKYVELRCDPISGHTALYWYRQSLGQGPEFLIYFQGTGAADDSGLPNDRFFAVRPEGSVSTLKIQRTERGDSAVYLCASSSAGGTEAFFGQGTRLTVV.

This clone was counted a single time. The chain joins TRBV5-6 to TRBJ2-3; TRBD1 matches at 9 bases. Looked up from germline, CDR1 is SGHDT and CDR2 is YYEEEE. This CDR3 has 15 residues. V trimming: 4 bases; J trimming: 0 bases; junction bases outside the gene matches: 3. CDR3: CASSTGTGSTDTQYF. In DNA form, the CDR3 reads TGTGCCAGCAGCACCGGGACAGGGAGCACAGATACGCAGTATTTT.